Given below is one T cell receptor (beta chain) in context. The antigen it binds to is not known. Nothing much larger sits one base from this clone, and base qualities are not available. TCRbeta CDR3 regions were amplified from genomic DNA using the immunoSEQ Assay, a bias-controlled multiplex PCR. The paper's data handling went like this. Nucleated cell counts per sample were estimated from amplification of reference gene primers within the assay. Sequence reads were collapsed and filtered to measure the absolute abundance of every unique TCRbeta CDR3 rearrangement. Productive Simpson clonality was computed per sample as the square root of Simpson's diversity index over productive rearrangements. What TCRdb holds here is the immuneACCESS table cut down to in-frame rearrangements. Part of the clones is not present; checked against another copy, under half of the missing clones reflect an unresolved V gene, and the others are unexplained. That table gives V, J and clone size, and the DNA gave D and trimming. The sample includes some 300,000 clones, with more than 85% observed a single time. The ten most abundant clones make up 1.3% of the sample.

V sheds 6 bases and J sheds 3 bases, leaving 11 bases between their ends. From the germline V gene, CDR1 is SNHLY and CDR2 is FYNNEI. The CDR3 spans 13 residues, from the cysteine through the phenylalanine. The DNA shown is the 39-base CDR3, in frame from base 1. Whole blood was collected in K2EDTA tubes by collaborating institutions according to the institutions' own protocols. For TCRbeta analysis, collaborators shipped samples in one of three forms: frozen whole blood, isolated PBMCs, or DNA extracted from either of those sample types. This entry is derived from a study of blood T cell repertoires in COVID-19 (dated by TCRdb to 2018 to 2020). In terms of the full investigation: The collaborator samples originated in the United States, Italy and Spain and spanned the acute and convalescent phases of COVID-19. The repertoires were released in a freely available public database meant as a resource for research on the immune response to SARS-CoV-2. Samples were obtained from the ongoing ImmuneRACE study (first 160 participants) and from 1,200 or so subjects provided by 6 global collaborators. Where HLA class I and class II types were available, the types were taken from metadata supplied by the sample provider, not from assay-based typing. The sample metadata nearly always contained a de-identified subject ID, COVID-19 status, age in years and sex. Deeply sampled blood TCRbeta repertoires from subjects exposed to, actively infected with, or recovered from COVID-19 were included in the dataset. The material from the prospective study consisted of cDNA or gDNA derived from T cells, B-cell-depleted T cells, or PBMCs. Here is what the overall study found, with its caveats: The quantity of clinical and demographic metadata differed by source and by participant and was supplied without curation.

Recombination connected TRBV2 to TRBJ1-1, and TRBD1 may be the D gene, going by 6 matching bases. This TCR was recovered from a man in his 70s with acute or convalescent COVID-19. Sample: peripheral blood. The DNA reads as follows: TGTGCCAGCAGAACCGACAGGTACACTGAAGCTTTCTTT. Translated, this gives CASRTDRYTEAFF.